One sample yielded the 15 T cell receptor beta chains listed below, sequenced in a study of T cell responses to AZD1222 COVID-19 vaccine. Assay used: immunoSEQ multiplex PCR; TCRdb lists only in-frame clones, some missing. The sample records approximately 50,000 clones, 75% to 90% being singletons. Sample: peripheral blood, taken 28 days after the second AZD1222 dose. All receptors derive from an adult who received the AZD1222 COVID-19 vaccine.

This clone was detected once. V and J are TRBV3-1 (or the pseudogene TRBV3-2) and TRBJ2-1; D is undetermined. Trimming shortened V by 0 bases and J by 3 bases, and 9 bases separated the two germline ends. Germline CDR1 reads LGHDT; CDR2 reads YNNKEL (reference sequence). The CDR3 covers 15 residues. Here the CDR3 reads CASSQDFSSYNEQFF. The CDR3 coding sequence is TGTGCCAGCAGCCAAGACTTTAGCAGCTACAATGAGCAGTTCTTC.

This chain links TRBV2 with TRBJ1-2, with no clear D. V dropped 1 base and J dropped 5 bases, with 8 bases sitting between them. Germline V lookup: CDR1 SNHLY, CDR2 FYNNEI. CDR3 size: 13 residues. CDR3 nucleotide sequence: TGTGCCAGCAGTGAAGGAACGGGGTATGGCTACACCTTC. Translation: CASSEGTGYGYTF.

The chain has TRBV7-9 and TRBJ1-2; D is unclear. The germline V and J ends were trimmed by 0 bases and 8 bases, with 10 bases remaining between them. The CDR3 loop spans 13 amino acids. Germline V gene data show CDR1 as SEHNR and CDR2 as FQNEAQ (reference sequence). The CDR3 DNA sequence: TGTGCCAGCAGCTTAGCAGCCTCATTAGGCTACACCTTC. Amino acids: CASSLAASLGYTF.

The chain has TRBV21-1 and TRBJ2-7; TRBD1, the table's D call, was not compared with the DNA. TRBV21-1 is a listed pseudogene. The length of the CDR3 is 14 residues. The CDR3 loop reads CASTTRGSSYEQYF. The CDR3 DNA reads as TGTGCCAGCACTACCAGGGGAAGCTCCTACGAGCAGTACTTC.

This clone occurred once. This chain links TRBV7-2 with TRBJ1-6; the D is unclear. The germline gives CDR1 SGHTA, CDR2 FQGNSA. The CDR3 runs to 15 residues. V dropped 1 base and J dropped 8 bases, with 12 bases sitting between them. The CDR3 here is CASSLEAALDSPLHF. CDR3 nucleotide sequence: TGTGCCAGCAGCTTAGAGGCGGCGCTGGATTCACCCCTCCACTTT.

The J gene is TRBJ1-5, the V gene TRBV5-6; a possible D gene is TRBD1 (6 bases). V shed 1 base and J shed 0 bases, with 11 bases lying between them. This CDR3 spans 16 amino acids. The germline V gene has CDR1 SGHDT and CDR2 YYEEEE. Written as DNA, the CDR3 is TGTGCCAGCAGCTTGTGGACAGCCTATAGCAATCAGCCCCAGCATTTT. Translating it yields CASSLWTAYSNQPQHF.

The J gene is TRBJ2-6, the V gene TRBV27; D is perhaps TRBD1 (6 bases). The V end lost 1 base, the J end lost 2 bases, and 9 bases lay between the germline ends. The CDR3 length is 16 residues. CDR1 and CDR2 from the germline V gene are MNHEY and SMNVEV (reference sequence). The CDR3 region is CASSLWPGAGANVLTF. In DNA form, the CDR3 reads TGTGCCAGCAGTTTATGGCCAGGGGCTGGGGCCAACGTCCTGACTTTC.

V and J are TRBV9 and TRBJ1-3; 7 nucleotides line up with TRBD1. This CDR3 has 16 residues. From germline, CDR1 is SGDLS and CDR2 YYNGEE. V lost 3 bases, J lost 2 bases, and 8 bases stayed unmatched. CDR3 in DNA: TGTGCCAGCAGCGCGAGAAACACAGGGGCTGGAAACACCATATATTTT. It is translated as CASSARNTGAGNTIYF.

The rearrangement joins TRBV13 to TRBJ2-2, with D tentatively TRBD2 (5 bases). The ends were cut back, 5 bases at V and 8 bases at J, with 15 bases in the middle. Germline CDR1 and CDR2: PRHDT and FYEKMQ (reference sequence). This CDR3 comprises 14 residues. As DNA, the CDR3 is TGTGCCAGCAGCCAGGACTCTTCACGGGGGGAGCTGTTTTTT. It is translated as CASSQDSSRGELFF.

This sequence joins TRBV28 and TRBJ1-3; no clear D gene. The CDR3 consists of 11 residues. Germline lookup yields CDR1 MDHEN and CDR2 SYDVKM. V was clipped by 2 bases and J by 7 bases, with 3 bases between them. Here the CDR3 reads CASSLTNTIYF. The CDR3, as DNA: TGTGCCAGCAGTTTAACCAACACCATATATTTT.

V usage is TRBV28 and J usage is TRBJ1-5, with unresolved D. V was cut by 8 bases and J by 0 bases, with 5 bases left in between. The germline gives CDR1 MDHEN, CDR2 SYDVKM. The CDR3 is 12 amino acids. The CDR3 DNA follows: TGTGCCAGCGCCGGTAGCAATCAGCCCCAGCATTTT. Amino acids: CASAGSNQPQHF.

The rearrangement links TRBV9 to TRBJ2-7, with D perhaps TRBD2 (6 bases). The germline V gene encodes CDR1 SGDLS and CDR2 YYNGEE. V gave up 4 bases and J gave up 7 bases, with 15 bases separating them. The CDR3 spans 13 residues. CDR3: CASSKRAAGEQYF. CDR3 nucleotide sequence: TGTGCCAGCAGCAAGCGGGCCGCGGGTGAGCAGTACTTC.

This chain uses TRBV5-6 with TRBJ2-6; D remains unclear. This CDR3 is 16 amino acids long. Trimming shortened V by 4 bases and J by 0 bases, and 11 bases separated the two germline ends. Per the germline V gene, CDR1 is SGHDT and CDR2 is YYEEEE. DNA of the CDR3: TGTGCCAGCAGCCTCGGCAGGTACTCTGGGGCCAACGTCCTGACTTTC. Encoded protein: CASSLGRYSGANVLTF.

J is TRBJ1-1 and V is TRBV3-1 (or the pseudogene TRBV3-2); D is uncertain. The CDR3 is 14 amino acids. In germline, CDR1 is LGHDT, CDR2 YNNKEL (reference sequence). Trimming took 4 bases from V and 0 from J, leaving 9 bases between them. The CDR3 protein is CASSRDTVNTEAFF. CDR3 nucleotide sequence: TGTGCCAGCAGCCGAGACACCGTGAACACTGAAGCTTTCTTT.

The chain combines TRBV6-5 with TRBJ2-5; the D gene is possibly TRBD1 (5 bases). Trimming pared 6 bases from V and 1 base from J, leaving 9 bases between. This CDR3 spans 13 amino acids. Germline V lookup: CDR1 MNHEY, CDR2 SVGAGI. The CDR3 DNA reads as TGTGCCAGCAGACTGCAGGGCCAAGAGACCCAGTACTTC. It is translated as CASRLQGQETQYF.